Following are 27 T cell receptor beta chains from one sample sequenced in a study of blood T cell repertoires in COVID-19. Sequenced by immunoSEQ multiplex PCR; TCRdb stores in-frame clones only, minus some. Of about 170,000 clones in the sample, roughly 89% were seen once. Specimen: peripheral blood. These receptors were obtained from a man between 18 and 35 years old with active or convalescent COVID-19.

The CDR3 region has the DNA TGTGCCACCAGTGATTCGTGGTCGGGGGAGAATACGCAGTATTTT. This gives the protein CATSDSWSGENTQYF. The chain combines TRBV24-1 with TRBJ2-3, with D possibly TRBD2 on 6 matching bases. Germline V gives CDR1 KGHDR, CDR2 SFDVKD. The CDR3 has 15 residues. Trimming cost V 2 bases and J 7 bases, with 15 bases left between them.

The chain has TRBV11-3 and TRBJ2-7; 10 positions match TRBD1. The CDR3 loop spans 14 amino acids. With V trimmed by 7 bases and J by 5 bases, 8 bases remained unmatched. Germline V lookup: CDR1 SGHNT, CDR2 YENEEA. The CDR3 coding sequence is TGTGCCAGCACCCACCTGGGACAGGGGAACGAGCAGTACTTC. Protein product: CASTHLGQGNEQYF.

The chain links TRBV5-4 to TRBJ1-4, with D maybe TRBD1 (6 bases). CDR1 is SGHNT, CDR2 YYREEE, per germline (reference sequence). Trimming took 1 base from V and 1 from J, leaving 14 bases between them. This CDR3 region has 17 residues. The CDR3 DNA follows: TGTGCCAGCAGCTTGCGGGGGGGCGCGAGAACTAATGAAAAACTGTTTTTT. It yields the protein CASSLRGGARTNEKLFF.

The chain combines TRBV19 with TRBJ1-2; no firm D call. Germline assignment: CDR1 LNHDA and CDR2 SQIVND (reference sequence). Trimming shortened V by 0 bases and J by 1 base, and 6 bases separated the two germline ends. The length of the CDR3 is 14 residues. The CDR3 region is CASSIDPSNYGYTF. Here the CDR3 DNA reads TGTGCCAGTAGTATAGATCCCAGTAACTATGGCTACACCTTC. Drawing the rest from reference TRBV19 and TRBJ1-2, the complete variable domain is DGGITQSPKYLFRKEGQNVTLSCEQNLNHDAMYWYRQDPGQGLRLIYYSQIVNDFQKGDIAEGYSVSREKKESFPLTVTSAQKNPTAFYLCASSIDPSNYGYTFGSGTRLTVV.

The rearrangement uses TRBV4-2 and TRBJ1-6; 9 bases map to TRBD1. The J segment lost 11 bases and the V segment lost 4 bases, leaving 9 bases of the junction unmatched. There are 15 residues in the CDR3. CDR1 is LGHNA and CDR2 is YNFKEQ in the germline V gene. The CDR3 DNA reads TGTGCCAGCAGCCCCGGGGACAGGGAAAGGACACCCCTCCACTTT. It translates to CASSPGDRERTPLHF.

The chain is built from TRBV11-2 and TRBJ2-5; D possibly corresponds to TRBD2 (5 bases). Germline V gene lookup returns CDR1 SGHAT and CDR2 FQNNGV. This CDR3 contains 14 residues. Between the trimmed V and J ends, which lost 4 bases and 5 bases, there was a span of 14 bases. CDR3 sequence: CASSSIGGYETQYF. DNA for the CDR3: TGTGCCAGCAGCTCTATAGGAGGTTACGAGACCCAGTACTTC.

The count of this clone is one. V and J are TRBV11-3 and TRBJ2-7; TRBD1 aligns across 8 bases. From germline, CDR1 is SGHNT and CDR2 YENEEA. J lost 2 bases, V lost 3 bases, and 3 bases had no gene match. The CDR3 covers 14 residues. The CDR3 bases are TGTGCCAGCAGCTTCCGGGACAGGCCCTACGAGCAGTACTTC. Its translation is CASSFRDRPYEQYF.

The chain recombines TRBV6-5 with TRBJ1-6, with a possible D match to TRBD1 (5 bases). V was shortened by 7 bases and J by 7 bases, with 8 bases between the two germline ends. This CDR3 is built from 12 residues. Germline CDR1 reads MNHEY; CDR2 reads SVGAGI. The CDR3 nucleotides are TGTGCCAGCACCCAGGGAAATTCACCCCTCCACTTT. This encodes CASTQGNSPLHF.

This clone was seen only once. In the same sample, other DNA sequences code for this CDR3. The chain is built from TRBV9 and TRBJ1-2, with 10 bases lining up with TRBD1. V dropped 0 bases and J dropped 5; count of bases not matched to a gene: 1. The CDR3 runs to 14 residues. CDR1 is SGDLS and CDR2 is YYNGEE in the germline V gene. The CDR3: CASSVVGQGYGYTF. CDR3 DNA: TGTGCCAGCAGCGTAGTGGGACAGGGGTATGGCTACACCTTC.

The chain carries TRBV27 and TRBJ2-5; D ambiguous. The CDR3 totals 16 residues. Germline V CDR1 and CDR2: MNHEY, SMNVEV (reference sequence). V lost 4 bases and J lost 1, with 16 bases in between. The chain's CDR3 is CASSSTFLDFQETQYF. The CDR3 region has the DNA TGTGCCAGCAGTTCAACATTCCTAGACTTCCAAGAGACCCAGTACTTC.

V is TRBV24-1 and J is TRBJ2-1; D might be TRBD2 (6 bases). Germline CDR1 reads KGHDR; CDR2 reads SFDVKD. This CDR3 is built from 17 residues. Trimming cost V 4 bases and J 7 bases, with 22 bases left between them. The chain's CDR3 is CATSDTSGPHSGNEQFF. The CDR3 DNA reads TGTGCCACCAGTGACACCAGCGGGCCTCACTCGGGGAATGAGCAGTTCTTC.

The gene calls are TRBV2 and TRBJ2-5, with 11 bases fitting TRBD1. There are 16 residues in the CDR3. CDR1 and CDR2 (germline): SNHLY, FYNNEI. Trimming cost V 6 bases and J 2 bases; bases outside gene matches: 8. The chain's CDR3 is CASRASGTGGQETQYF. CDR3 bases: TGTGCCAGCAGGGCCTCCGGGACAGGGGGACAAGAGACCCAGTACTTC.

The chain carries TRBV20-1 and TRBJ2-3; D perhaps matches TRBD2 (6 bases). This CDR3 comprises 11 residues. The germline V gene has CDR1 DFQATT and CDR2 SNEGSKA (reference sequence). V dropped 2 bases and J dropped 6 bases, with 6 bases sitting between them. The CDR3 loop is CSARREDTQYF. The CDR3 nucleotides read TGCAGTGCTAGACGGGAGGATACGCAGTATTTT.

The chain is built from TRBV19 and TRBJ1-2; a possible D gene is TRBD1 (6 bases). The germline V gene encodes CDR1 LNHDA and CDR2 SQIVND (reference sequence). CDR3 length: 15 amino acids. Trimming pared 8 bases from V and 4 bases from J, leaving 20 bases between. CDR3 nucleotide sequence: TGTGCCAGTCGAAGTTTAGAAGGGGGAAGCTATGGCTACACCTTC. Residues: CASRSLEGGSYGYTF.

The V and J genes are TRBV4-2 and TRBJ1-5, with a weak D call TRBD1 (5 bases). V lost 5 bases and J lost 3, with 11 bases in between. Germline V gene data show CDR1 as LGHNA and CDR2 as YNFKEQ. CDR3 length: 14 amino acids. The CDR3 loop reads CASSRGGPNQPQHF. CDR3 sequence (DNA): TGTGCCAGCAGCAGGGGAGGGCCCAATCAGCCCCAGCATTTT.

CDR3 in DNA: TGTGCCACCGCCGGGGGGCTTTTGGAGACCCAGTACTTC. It codes for CATAGGLLETQYF. The chain joins TRBV24-1 to TRBJ2-5; possible D gene TRBD2, 7 bases. Trimming left V 9 bases short and J 5 bases short, with 15 bases between. There are 13 residues in the CDR3. The germline V gene encodes CDR1 KGHDR and CDR2 SFDVKD.

The chain joins TRBV5-6 to TRBJ1-4, with no clear D. The germline V and J ends were trimmed by 1 base and 8 bases, with 15 bases remaining between them. Germline lookup yields CDR1 SGHDT and CDR2 YYEEEE. The CDR3 has 15 amino acids. This CDR3 is CASSLFAIGGEKLFF. Written as DNA, the CDR3 is TGTGCCAGCAGCTTGTTTGCTATTGGAGGGGAAAAACTGTTTTTT.

The chain links TRBV3-1 (or the pseudogene TRBV3-2) to TRBJ2-2, with a weak D call TRBD1 (6 bases). The CDR3 runs 12 residues. Germline CDR1 reads LGHDT; CDR2 reads YNNKEL (reference sequence). V was shortened by 7 bases and J by 6 bases, with 9 bases between the two germline ends. CDR3 sequence: CASNPGAGELFF. The CDR3 nucleotides read TGTGCCAGCAACCCAGGGGCCGGGGAGCTGTTTTTT.

The chain has TRBV7-9 and TRBJ2-1; weak D call: TRBD2 (5 bases). The CDR3 covers 14 residues. Germline V CDR1 and CDR2: SEHNR, FQNEAQ (reference sequence). Trimming took off 5 bases at V and 4 bases at J, with 12 bases between the two ends. The CDR3, as DNA: TGTGCCAGCAGCCGCCTCCGGGATTACAATGAGCAGTTCTTC. Protein: CASSRLRDYNEQFF. The full variable domain, its missing parts supplied by reference TRBV7-9 and TRBJ2-1, is DTGVSQNPRHKITKRGQNVTFRCDPISEHNRLYWYRQTLGQGPEFLTYFQNEAQLEKSRLLSDRFSAERPKGSFSTLEIQRTEQGDSAMYLCASSRLRDYNEQFFGPGTRLTVL.

The rearrangement joins TRBV5-6 to TRBJ1-1; possibly TRBD1 for D (6 bases). The CDR3 loop spans 14 amino acids. In germline, CDR1 is SGHDT, CDR2 YYEEEE. The V and J ends lost 3 bases and 10 bases respectively, with 19 bases between them. The CDR3 DNA reads TGTGCCAGCAGCTCTATAGACAGGCGGTACGCAGCTTTCTTT. Protein product: CASSSIDRRYAAFF.

The chain is built from TRBV11-2 and TRBJ1-2; 9 bases are a match to TRBD1. Per the germline V gene, CDR1 is SGHAT and CDR2 is FQNNGV. CDR3 size: 17 residues. J lost 8 bases, V lost 4 bases, and 17 bases had no gene match. CDR3 sequence reads: CASSSARDRVGGRGYTF. The CDR3 region has the DNA TGTGCCAGCAGCTCGGCCCGGGACAGGGTGGGTGGTAGGGGCTACACCTTC. Full variable domain (remainder filled in from reference TRBV11-2 and TRBJ1-2): EAGVAQSPRYKIIEKRQSVAFWCNPISGHATLYWYQQILGQGPKLLIQFQNNGVVDDSQLPKDRFSAERLKGVDSTLKIQPAKLEDSAVYLCASSSARDRVGGRGYTFGSGTRLTVV.

The chain combines TRBV10-3 with TRBJ2-5, with 11 positions matching TRBD2. V shed 3 bases and J 1 base; nucleotides not matched to a gene: 4. Germline V gives CDR1 ENHRY, CDR2 SYGVKD. The CDR3 runs 16 residues. CDR3 bases: TGTGCCATCAGTGAAAATAGCGGGGGGGCCCAAGAGACCCAGTACTTC. Amino acid sequence: CAISENSGGAQETQYF.

This chain connects TRBV9 to TRBJ1-1; perhaps TRBD1 as D (5 bases). Per the germline V gene, CDR1 is SGDLS and CDR2 is YYNGEE. This CDR3 is 14 amino acids long. Trimming removed 3 bases at V and 4 bases at J, with 13 bases between. CDR3 loop: CASSARQSGTEAFF. CDR3 sequence (DNA): TGTGCCAGCAGCGCGCGACAGTCGGGCACTGAAGCTTTCTTT.

This clone was recorded once. The J gene is TRBJ1-1, the V gene TRBV10-2; D might be TRBD1 (5 bases). V gave up 4 bases and J gave up 4 bases, with 13 bases separating them. From germline, CDR1 is WSHSY and CDR2 SAAADI. The CDR3 is made up of 14 amino acids. Here the CDR3 reads CASSVGGYSTEAFF. DNA of the CDR3: TGCGCCAGCAGTGTCGGGGGATATAGCACTGAAGCTTTCTTT.

The rearrangement uses TRBV24-1 and TRBJ1-2; D perhaps matches TRBD1 (5 bases). CDR3 length: 12 amino acids. Germline V gene sequence: CDR1 KGHDR, CDR2 SFDVKD. Between the trimmed V and J ends, which lost 5 bases and 6 bases, there was a span of 9 bases. The CDR3 sequence is CATSVSGNGYTF. The CDR3 bases are TGTGCCACCAGTGTATCAGGGAATGGCTACACCTTC.

This clone was seen just once. The rearrangement links TRBV19 to TRBJ2-3; perhaps TRBD1 as D (5 bases). The CDR3 length is 12 residues. Between the trimmed V and J ends, which lost 4 bases and 4 bases, there was a span of 6 bases. The V gene's germline CDR1 is LNHDA and CDR2 SQIVND (reference sequence). The CDR3: CASSNRPDTQYF. CDR3 sequence (DNA): TGTGCCAGTAGTAACAGGCCAGATACGCAGTATTTT.

The CDR3 region has the DNA TGTGCCAGCAGTTTGTACGGACAGTTCTATGGCTACACCTTC. Translating gives CASSLYGQFYGYTF. The J gene is TRBJ1-2, the V gene TRBV28; TRBD1 might be the D (6 bases). Trimming took off 3 bases at V and 4 bases at J, with 12 bases between the two ends. Germline-derived CDR1 and CDR2 are MDHEN and SYDVKM. This CDR3 comprises 14 residues.